Listed here are 19 T cell receptor beta chains from one sample, sequenced in a study of T cells in Graves' hyperthyroidism and ophthalmopathy. Amplification of TCR beta CDR3 regions was performed using RNA transcripts as template. A first-round RT-PCR of the TCR CDR3 used the HTBI primer set. MiXCR, applied by TCRdb to the multiplex PCR reads, yields one record per CDR3 protein. The sample yields roughly 130,000 distinct CDR3 sequences, around 20% seen once. Material for sequencing was blood. Receptor source: a woman between 45 and 60 years old with Graves' hyperthyroidism that later progressed to Graves' ophthalmopathy.

This clonotype was observed many times. This chain uses TRBV6-1 with TRBJ1-2; TRBD1 matches 8 bases. The length of the CDR3 is 14 residues. Unmatched junction bases numbered 10, after V lost 5 bases and J lost 8 bases. Germline CDR1 is MNHNS and CDR2 is SASEGT. For the CDR3, the DNA is TGTGCCAGCAGTCCCCGAGCAGGGGGCTCAGGCTACACCTTC. It encodes CASSPRAGGSGYTF.

This clonotype was seen only a few times. The chain combines TRBV18 with TRBJ1-3, with D tentatively TRBD1 (5 bases). Germline CDR1 reads KGHSH; CDR2 reads LQKENI. The germline V and J ends were trimmed by 1 base and 0 bases, with 7 bases remaining between them. This CDR3 contains 15 residues. In DNA, the CDR3 is TGTGCCAGCTCACCACAGGGGACCTCTGGAAACACCATATATTTT. This sequence encodes CASSPQGTSGNTIYF.

This clonotype has just a few counts. This chain connects TRBV15 to TRBJ2-7; D is perhaps TRBD1 (6 bases). The CDR3 contains 14 residues. Per germline, CDR1 LNHNV and CDR2 YYDKDF (reference sequence). The V and J ends lost 5 bases and 5 bases respectively, with 16 bases between them. CDR3 region: CATSLGGAKNEQYF. The CDR3 DNA reads TGTGCCACCAGCCTTGGGGGCGCTAAGAACGAGCAGTACTTC.

The gene calls are TRBV7-9 and TRBJ2-2; D not resolved. Germline CDR1 reads SEHNR; CDR2 reads FQNEAQ (reference sequence). The CDR3 has 11 residues. Trimming stripped 7 bases from V and 9 bases from J, with 9 bases between. CDR3 sequence (DNA): TGTGCCAGCACCTCGCTCTGGGAGCTGTTTTTT. This gives the protein CASTSLWELFF.

The sample holds a few counts of this clonotype. This rearrangement joins TRBV28 to TRBJ1-6; tentative D call: TRBD1 (5 bases). Trimming pared 7 bases from V and 4 bases from J, leaving 14 bases between. The CDR3 runs 15 residues. The V gene's germline CDR1 is MDHEN and CDR2 SYDVKM. The CDR3 DNA follows: TGTGCCAGCACCCATGGGCGGGGGTATAATTCACCCCTCCACTTT. It is translated as CASTHGRGYNSPLHF.

This clonotype was recorded a few times. A much larger clone sits a single nucleotide away, making a read error possible. The chain joins TRBV7-8 to TRBJ1-1; D is unclear. Trimming cost V 5 bases and J 4 bases, with 8 bases left between them. The CDR3 extends over 12 amino acids. CDR1 SGHVS and CDR2 FQNEAQ come from the germline V gene. The DNA for the CDR3 is TGTGCCAGCAGCCATATAAGCACTGAAGCTTTCTTT. Amino acid sequence: CASSHISTEAFF.

This clonotype was counted many times. The rearrangement joins TRBV19 to TRBJ1-1, with 9 positions matching TRBD1. Germline-derived CDR1 and CDR2 are LNHDA and SQIVND (reference sequence). V dropped 7 bases and J dropped 1; count of bases not matched to a gene: 4. The CDR3 consists of 14 residues. CDR3 nucleotides: TGTGCCAGTACCGAACAGGGGGCGAACACTGAAGCTTTCTTT. Translated, it gives CASTEQGANTEAFF.

This clonotype has only a few counts. This rearrangement joins TRBV24-1 to TRBJ2-1, with 7 bases aligning to TRBD2. With V trimmed by 0 bases and J by 3 bases, 10 bases remained unmatched. Germline lookup yields CDR1 KGHDR and CDR2 SFDVKD. The CDR3 spans 18 residues. The CDR3 sequence: CATSDLPPSGSLYNEQFF. CDR3 coding DNA: TGTGCCACCAGTGATTTGCCTCCTAGCGGAAGTCTCTACAATGAGCAGTTCTTC.

This clonotype occurred many times. In nucleotides, the CDR3 is TGCGCCAGCAGCCTTAGCGGAATCGTCTCCTACGAGCAGTACTTC. Translation gives CASSLSGIVSYEQYF. The gene calls are TRBV5-1 and TRBJ2-7; weak D call: TRBD2 (6 bases). Germline lookup yields CDR1 SGHRS and CDR2 YFSETQ. The CDR3 totals 15 residues. Trimming pared 4 bases from V and 0 bases from J, leaving 14 bases between.

This clonotype was recorded many times. CDR3 nucleotide sequence: TGCAGTGCATACACCCCGGGACAGGGACATGATGAGCAGTTCTTC. Encoded protein: CSAYTPGQGHDEQFF. The chain combines TRBV20-1 with TRBJ2-1; 9 bases fit TRBD1. The V gene end was trimmed by 6 bases and the J gene end by 8 bases; junction bases not matched to a gene: 14. The germline V gene encodes CDR1 DFQATT and CDR2 SNEGSKA (reference sequence). This CDR3 has 15 residues.

This chain links TRBV2 with TRBJ2-6, with a weak D call TRBD1 (5 bases). The CDR3 is 15 amino acids. V was trimmed by 6 bases and J by 0 bases, leaving 9 bases between them. Germline V gives CDR1 SNHLY, CDR2 FYNNEI. CDR3 coding DNA: TGTGCCAGCAGGCTACAGGTCTCTGGGGCCAACGTCCTGACTTTC. Amino acids: CASRLQVSGANVLTF.

There are many counts of this clonotype. Here the CDR3 reads CASIRSRDEDNEQFF. CDR3 DNA: TGTGCCAGCATTAGATCGAGGGACGAAGACAATGAGCAGTTCTTC. V is TRBV6-2 or TRBV6-3 and J is TRBJ2-1, with D perhaps given as TRBD1 or TRBD2 (5 bases each). V dropped 7 bases and J dropped 5 bases, with 18 bases sitting between them. Germline CDR1 is MNHEY and CDR2 is SVGEGT. The CDR3 has 15 amino acids.

This clonotype occurred many times. The chain employs TRBV12-3 or TRBV12-4 and TRBJ2-1, with 10 bases fitting TRBD2. Trimming cost V 6 bases and J 3 bases; bases outside gene matches: 2. The CDR3 totals 14 residues. DNA of the CDR3: TGTGCCAGCAGCAGGACTAGCGGCTACAATGAGCAGTTCTTC. This codes for CASSRTSGYNEQFF.

This clonotype was observed at least ten times. The rearrangement links TRBV3-1 to TRBJ2-7; D may be TRBD1 or TRBD2 (5 bases each). The CDR3 consists of 13 residues. Germline V CDR1 and CDR2: LGHDT, YNNKEL (reference sequence). V gave up 1 base and J gave up 6 bases, with 10 bases separating them. CDR3 protein: CASSQVDGGEQYF. The CDR3, as DNA: TGTGCCAGCAGCCAAGTGGATGGGGGCGAGCAGTACTTC.

The chain combines TRBV6-2 or TRBV6-3 with TRBJ2-1; the D call may be TRBD1 or TRBD2 (6 bases each). CDR3 length equals 16 residues. Trimming shortened V by 0 bases and J by 7 bases, and 16 bases separated the two germline ends. Germline V lookup: CDR1 MNHEY, CDR2 SVGEGT. The CDR3 protein is CASSYSATRGGNEQFF. Written as DNA, the CDR3 is TGTGCCAGCAGTTACTCCGCGACTAGAGGGGGGAATGAGCAGTTCTTC.

The chain recombines TRBV11-1 with TRBJ2-5; D is possibly TRBD2 (6 bases). This CDR3 contains 14 residues. Trimming removed 5 bases from V and 4 bases from J, with 14 bases in between. Looked up from germline, CDR1 is SGHAT and CDR2 is FQDESV (reference sequence). This chain's CDR3 is CASSHGSYVETQYF. CDR3 in DNA: TGTGCCAGCAGCCACGGGAGCTACGTAGAGACCCAGTACTTC.

The chain couples TRBV19 to TRBJ2-7; D unresolved. This CDR3 contains 14 residues. V was clipped by 3 bases and J by 0 bases, with 9 bases between them. Germline V gives CDR1 LNHDA, CDR2 SQIVND (reference sequence). The CDR3 nucleotides are TGTGCCAGTAGTATGAAGGTCGACTCCTACGAGCAGTACTTC. This encodes CASSMKVDSYEQYF.

The chain joins TRBV29-1 to TRBJ1-1, with a tentative D call TRBD1 (6 bases). The germline V gene encodes CDR1 SQVTM and CDR2 ANQGSEA. The CDR3 length is 13 residues. Trimming took 2 bases from V and 6 from J, leaving 13 bases between them. This CDR3 is CSVETDRSSEAFF. CDR3 coding DNA: TGCAGCGTTGAAACCGACAGGAGCTCTGAAGCTTTCTTT.

This clonotype was observed a few times. The chain uses TRBV20-1 and TRBJ2-3, with 11 bases identical to TRBD2. Germline-derived CDR1 and CDR2 are DFQATT and SNEGSKA (reference sequence). Trimming cost V 7 bases and J 5 bases; bases outside gene matches: 8. The CDR3 is 14 residues long. The CDR3 loop is CSETSGSFGDTQYF. CDR3 DNA: TGCAGTGAAACTAGCGGGAGCTTCGGAGATACGCAGTATTTT.